This TCR beta chain was found in a study of T cell responses to AZD1222 COVID-19 vaccine. Study findings and constraints: Nearly half of spike-specific TCRs reportedly go after variant regions that carry no mutations. It was only after the peak T cell response that any repertoires were sampled. Spike as a whole was targeted by vaccine-associated CD4 TCRs, dominant at 160-218 and 743-854.

Measured with immunoSEQ multiplex PCR; TCRdb has only the in-frame clones, and not every one. The repertoire holds roughly 150,000 clones, with approximately 90% as singletons. Comment on this clone: The target antigen is unknown.

CDR3 length: 12 amino acids. CDR1 is SGHDT and CDR2 is YYEEEE in the germline V gene. Trimming removed 1 base from V and 11 bases from J, with 7 bases in between. The rearrangement joins TRBV5-6 to TRBJ1-6; possibly TRBD1 for D (5 bases). The clonotype originates from an adult who received the AZD1222 COVID-19 vaccine. Sequenced material: peripheral blood, taken 28 days after the second AZD1222 dose. CDR3 coding DNA: TGTGCCAGCAGCTTGATGGGGGCACCCCTCCACTTT. This encodes CASSLMGAPLHF.